Given below is one T cell receptor (beta chain) in context. How the authors handled the data: Researchers report that nucleated cell counts were estimated from reference gene primer amplification. Sequencing was performed with immunoSEQ multiplex PCR; in TCRdb, only in-frame clones are kept and a portion is missing. The V and J calls and clone size were taken over from that table, and D and trimming were inferred from the DNA. The sample carries about 180,000 clones, 80% to 90% recorded once. This sample stems from a study of blood T cell repertoires in COVID-19. Whole-study context: Acute and convalescent COVID-19 samples came from the United States, Italy and Spain.

Germline values: CDR1 MNHEY, CDR2 SMNVEV (reference sequence). Trimming took 6 bases from V and 1 from J; bases not matched to a gene: 5. CDR3 length equals 15 residues. Material: peripheral blood. This clonotype originated in a young man who had recovered from COVID-19. The rearrangement uses TRBV27 and TRBJ2-2, with 7 bases aligning to TRBD1. This chain's CDR3 is CASRSGTVNTGELFF. CDR3 coding DNA: TGTGCCAGCAGATCCGGGACAGTGAACACCGGGGAGCTGTTTTTT.